These T cell receptor beta chains were read from a single sample in a study of PD-L1 blockade in urothelial cancer. Sequenced by immunoSEQ multiplex PCR; TCRdb stores in-frame clones only, minus some. The table lists 70,000 to 75,000 clones, roughly 84% of them singletons, with roughly 8.3% in the top ten. The specimen was PBMCs, collected around atezolizumab (anti-PD-L1) treatment. Source of these receptors: a woman aged 70 to 79 with urothelial cancer. Each CDR3 is given with its conserved first and last residue. Each record gives: D gene, J gene, V gene, clone size, CDR3 DNA, CDR3 protein. A D gene is named only where the DNA matches it firmly. The size of a clone is reported for some rows only, either as once, few or many, or as a class for expanded clones.

d_call: NA
j_call: TRBJ1-2
v_call: TRBV19
clone_size: NA
cdr3_nt: TGTGCCAGTAGTATTCAACAGGGTAACTATGGCTACACCTTC
cdr3_aa: CASSIQQGNYGYTF

d_call: NA
j_call: TRBJ1-2
v_call: TRBV7-9
clone_size: few
cdr3_nt: TGTGCCAGCAGCGAGTCCTCACAGGGTATCTTACTCTACACCTTC
cdr3_aa: CASSESSQGILLYTF

d_call: TRBD1
j_call: TRBJ1-5
v_call: TRBV7-2
clone_size: NA
cdr3_nt: TGTGCCAGCAGCTTAATCAGGGGGCATCAGCCCCAGCATTTT
cdr3_aa: CASSLIRGHQPQHF

d_call: NA
j_call: TRBJ1-1
v_call: TRBV5-8
clone_size: NA
cdr3_nt: TGTGCCAGCAGCTTGTTTAGTGCGGGAATGAACACTGAAGCTTTCTTT
cdr3_aa: CASSLFSAGMNTEAFF

d_call: NA
j_call: TRBJ1-1
v_call: TRBV28
clone_size: NA
cdr3_nt: TGTGCCAGCAGTTTATTTTCCGCACAGAACACTGAAGCTTTCTTT
cdr3_aa: CASSLFSAQNTEAFF

d_call: NA
j_call: TRBJ2-7
v_call: TRBV5-1
clone_size: once
cdr3_nt: TGCGCCAGCAGCTCCTTTGGTGGGCTCCGGGATACCTCCTACGAGCAGTACTTC
cdr3_aa: CASSSFGGLRDTSYEQYF

d_call: TRBD2
j_call: TRBJ2-2
v_call: TRBV9
clone_size: once
cdr3_nt: TGTGCCAGCAGCTTCCGACTAGCTGGGGGGACCGGGGAGCTGTTTTTT
cdr3_aa: CASSFRLAGGTGELFF

d_call: TRBD2
j_call: TRBJ2-3
v_call: TRBV7-9
clone_size: few
cdr3_nt: TGTGCCAGCAGCTTAGTGGCGGGAGCTACAGATACGCAGTATTTT
cdr3_aa: CASSLVAGATDTQYF

d_call: NA
j_call: TRBJ2-7
v_call: TRBV4-1
clone_size: NA
cdr3_nt: TGCGCCAGCAGCCAAGAATTTAGTGAGCAGTACTTC
cdr3_aa: CASSQEFSEQYF

d_call: NA
j_call: TRBJ2-1
v_call: TRBV30
clone_size: few
cdr3_nt: TGTGCCTGGAGTGTTGGTATTTCGGAGGGGCAGTTCTTC
cdr3_aa: CAWSVGISEGQFF

d_call: NA
j_call: TRBJ2-3
v_call: TRBV5-1
clone_size: NA
cdr3_nt: TGCGCCAGCAGCTTGGGCTCCAGGGGTGGAGGAGCAGATACGCAGTATTTT
cdr3_aa: CASSLGSRGGGADTQYF

d_call: TRBD1
j_call: TRBJ1-1
v_call: TRBV2
clone_size: NA
cdr3_nt: TGTGCCAGCATCTACGGACAGGCTACTTACGAAGCTTTCTTT
cdr3_aa: CASIYGQATYEAFF

d_call: NA
j_call: TRBJ2-3
v_call: TRBV7-2
clone_size: NA
cdr3_nt: TGTGCCAGCAGCTTAGCCCTCTACACAGATACGCAGTATTTT
cdr3_aa: CASSLALYTDTQYF

d_call: TRBD2
j_call: TRBJ2-3
v_call: TRBV29-1
clone_size: NA
cdr3_nt: TGCAGCGTTGAACACCCCCCAGCGGGAGTAGCCGATACGCAGTATTTT
cdr3_aa: CSVEHPPAGVADTQYF

d_call: NA
j_call: TRBJ2-7
v_call: TRBV5-4
clone_size: NA
cdr3_nt: TGTGCCAGCAGCTTGTGGGCAGTCGGCTCCTACGAGCAGTACTTC
cdr3_aa: CASSLWAVGSYEQYF

d_call: NA
j_call: TRBJ1-3
v_call: TRBV7-2
clone_size: NA
cdr3_nt: TGTGCCAGCAGCTTATACAGCCCTCGCTCTGGAAACACCATATATTTT
cdr3_aa: CASSLYSPRSGNTIYF

d_call: TRBD1
j_call: TRBJ2-4
v_call: TRBV28
clone_size: NA
cdr3_nt: TGTGCCAGCAGTACAACTCGGACAGGGGGCCTTTCCAAAAACATTCAGTACTTC
cdr3_aa: CASSTTRTGGLSKNIQYF

d_call: TRBD2
j_call: TRBJ2-1
v_call: TRBV29-1
clone_size: NA
cdr3_nt: TGCAGCGTTGAAAGTCTAGCGGGAGGACTACTATACAATGAGCAGTTCTTC
cdr3_aa: CSVESLAGGLLYNEQFF

d_call: TRBD2
j_call: TRBJ2-5
v_call: TRBV5-4
clone_size: NA
cdr3_nt: TGTGCCAGCAGCTTGACTCGCGGGGGGGGACAAGAGACCCAGTACTTC
cdr3_aa: CASSLTRGGGQETQYF

d_call: NA
j_call: TRBJ1-4
v_call: TRBV28
clone_size: NA
cdr3_nt: TGTGCCAGCAGTTTATCTAGACTAGGAGGGCTTAATGAAAACCGACTGTTTTTT
cdr3_aa: CASSLSRLGGLNENRLFF

d_call: TRBD1
j_call: TRBJ1-2
v_call: TRBV30
clone_size: NA
cdr3_nt: TGTGCCTGGAAATATGACAGGGCTGGCGCCTTC
cdr3_aa: CAWKYDRAGAF